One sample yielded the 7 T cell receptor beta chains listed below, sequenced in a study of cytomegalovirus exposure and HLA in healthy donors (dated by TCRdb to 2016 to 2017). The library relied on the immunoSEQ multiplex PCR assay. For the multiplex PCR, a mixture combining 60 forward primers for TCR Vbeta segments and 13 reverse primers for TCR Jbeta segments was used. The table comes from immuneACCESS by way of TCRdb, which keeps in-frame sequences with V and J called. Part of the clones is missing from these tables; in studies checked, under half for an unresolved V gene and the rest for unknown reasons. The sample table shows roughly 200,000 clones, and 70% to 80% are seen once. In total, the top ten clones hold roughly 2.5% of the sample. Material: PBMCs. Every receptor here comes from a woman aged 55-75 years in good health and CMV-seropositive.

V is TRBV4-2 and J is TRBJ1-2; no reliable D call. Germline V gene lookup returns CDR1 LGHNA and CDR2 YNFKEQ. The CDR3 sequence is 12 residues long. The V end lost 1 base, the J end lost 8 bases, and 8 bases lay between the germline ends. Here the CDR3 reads CASSQGPGGYTF. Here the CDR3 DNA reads TGTGCCAGCAGCCAAGGCCCCGGGGGCTACACCTTC.

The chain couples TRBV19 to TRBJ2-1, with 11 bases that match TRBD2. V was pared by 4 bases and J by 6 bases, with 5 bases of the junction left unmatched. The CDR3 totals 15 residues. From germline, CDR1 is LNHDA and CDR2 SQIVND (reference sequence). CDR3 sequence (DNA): TGTGCCAGTAGTACAGAAGGACTAGCGGGCAATGAGCAGTTCTTC. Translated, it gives CASSTEGLAGNEQFF.

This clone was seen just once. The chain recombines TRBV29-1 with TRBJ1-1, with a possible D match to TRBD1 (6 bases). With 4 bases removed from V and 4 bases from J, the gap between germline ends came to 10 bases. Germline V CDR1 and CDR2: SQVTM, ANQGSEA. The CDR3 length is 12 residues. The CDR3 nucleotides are TGCAGCGTTGTTCAGGGGAGCACTGAAGCTTTCTTT. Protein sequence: CSVVQGSTEAFF.

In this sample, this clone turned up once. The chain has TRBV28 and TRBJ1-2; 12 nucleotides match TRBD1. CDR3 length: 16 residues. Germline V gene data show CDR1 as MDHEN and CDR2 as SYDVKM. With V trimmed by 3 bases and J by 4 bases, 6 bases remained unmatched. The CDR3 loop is CASSFLWGQGAYGYTF. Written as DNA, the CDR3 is TGTGCCAGCAGTTTTTTATGGGGACAGGGGGCCTATGGCTACACCTTC.

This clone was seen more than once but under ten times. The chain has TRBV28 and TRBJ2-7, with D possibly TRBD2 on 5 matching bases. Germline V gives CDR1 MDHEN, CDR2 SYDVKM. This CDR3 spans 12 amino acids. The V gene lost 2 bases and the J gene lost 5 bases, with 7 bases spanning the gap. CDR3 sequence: CASSLVGNEQYF. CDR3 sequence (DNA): TGTGCCAGCAGTTTAGTCGGGAACGAGCAGTACTTC. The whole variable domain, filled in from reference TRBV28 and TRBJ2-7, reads DVKVTQSSRYLVKRTGEKVFLECVQDMDHENMFWYRQDPGLGLRLIYFSYDVKMKEKGDIPEGYSVSREKKERFSLILESASTNQTSMYLCASSLVGNEQYFGPGTRLTVT.

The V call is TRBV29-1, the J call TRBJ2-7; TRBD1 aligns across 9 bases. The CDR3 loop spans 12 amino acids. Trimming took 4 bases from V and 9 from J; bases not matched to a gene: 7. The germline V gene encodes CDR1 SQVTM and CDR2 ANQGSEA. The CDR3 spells CSVGGTGKRQYF. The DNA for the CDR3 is TGCAGCGTTGGGGGGACAGGGAAACGGCAGTACTTC.

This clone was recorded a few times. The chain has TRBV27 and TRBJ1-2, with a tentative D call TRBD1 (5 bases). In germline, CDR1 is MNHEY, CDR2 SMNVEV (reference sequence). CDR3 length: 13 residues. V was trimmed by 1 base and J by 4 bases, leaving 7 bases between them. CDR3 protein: CASSLWGSYGYTF. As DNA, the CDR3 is TGTGCCAGCAGTTTATGGGGCTCCTATGGCTACACCTTC.